The next 29 T cell receptor beta chains were all read from a single sample in a study of sequential checkpoint blockade in melanoma. Sequenced by immunoSEQ multiplex PCR; TCRdb stores in-frame clones only, minus some. The repertoire holds roughly 13,000 clones, with 55% to 65% as singletons. Treatment noted: randomized to nivolumab then ipilimumab (arm A) or the reverse (arm B). The sample here was CD8+ T cells sorted from blood (inferred from file names), taken from a patient given nivolumab and ipilimumab in sequence. The receptors derive from a human donor with melanoma.

This clone was observed a single time. V and J are TRBV7-6 and TRBJ2-1; possible D gene TRBD1, 6 bases. The CDR3 totals 15 residues. Trimming stripped 5 bases from V and 0 bases from J, with 11 bases between. The germline V gene has CDR1 SGHVS and CDR2 FNYEAQ. The CDR3 reads CASSAGGSSYNEQFF. The CDR3 DNA sequence: TGTGCCAGCAGCGCTGGGGGCAGCTCCTACAATGAGCAGTTCTTC.

There are a few counts of this clone. The chain uses TRBV7-9 and TRBJ2-3; TRBD2 aligns across 11 bases. The V gene end was trimmed by 5 bases and the J gene end by 7 bases; junction bases not matched to a gene: 14. Germline V gives CDR1 SEHNR, CDR2 FQNEAQ (reference sequence). The CDR3 totals 17 residues. The CDR3 sequence: CASSPGLAGSPPYTQYF. Written as DNA, the CDR3 is TGTGCCAGCAGCCCCGGACTAGCGGGTTCCCCCCCCTATACGCAGTATTTT.

Only one count was recorded for this clone. The junction shows a germline mismatch at one end, possibly a read error. This sample also contains other DNA sequences that code for the same CDR3. V usage is TRBV9 and J usage is TRBJ2-1; a weak D match, TRBD2 (6 bases). This CDR3 is built from 16 residues. Germline assignment: CDR1 SGDLS and CDR2 YYNGEE. The CDR3 spells CASSASGGSSYNEQFF. CDR3 DNA: TGCGCCAGCAGCGCCTCCGGAGGGAGTTCCTACAATGAGCAGTTCTTC.

This rearrangement joins TRBV29-1 to TRBJ2-7, with 8 bases lining up with TRBD2. The trim removed 0 bases at V and 7 bases at J, leaving 5 bases unmatched. Germline CDR1 and CDR2: SQVTM and ANQGSEA. The CDR3 is 13 residues long. The CDR3 protein is CSVEDRIAGEQYF. CDR3 nucleotides: TGCAGCGTTGAAGATCGGATAGCGGGAGAGCAGTACTTC.

Here the CDR3 DNA reads TGTGCCAGCAGCCCAGGGGGGCGCGAGCAGTACTTC. It encodes CASSPGGREQYF. V usage is TRBV7-3 and J usage is TRBJ2-7; D might be TRBD1 (7 bases). The length of the CDR3 is 12 residues. V lost 5 bases, J lost 6 bases, and 11 bases lay in between. Per germline, CDR1 SGHTA and CDR2 FQGTGA.

V is TRBV5-1 and J is TRBJ2-7; 9 bases line up with TRBD1. V was clipped by 0 bases and J by 4 bases; unmatched bases: 2. The CDR3 extends over 14 amino acids. Germline V gene sequence: CDR1 SGHRS, CDR2 YFSETQ. The CDR3 protein is CASSLAGQGYEQYF. CDR3 coding DNA: TGCGCCAGCAGCTTGGCGGGACAGGGTTACGAGCAGTACTTC.

The V gene is TRBV9, the J gene TRBJ2-1; the match to TRBD2 covers 14 bases. This CDR3 comprises 19 residues. Germline CDR1 reads SGDLS; CDR2 reads YYNGEE. The J segment lost 0 bases and the V segment lost 3 bases, leaving 8 bases of the junction unmatched. This CDR3 reads CASSDGTSGSRGSYNEQFF. Written as DNA, the CDR3 is TGTGCCAGCAGCGACGGGACTAGCGGGAGTAGGGGCTCCTACAATGAGCAGTTCTTC.

The table lists this clone with a few counts. The V gene is TRBV19, the J gene TRBJ2-1; 10 bases align to TRBD1. The V and J ends lost 11 bases and 8 bases, in that order; junction bases with no gene match: 9. The germline gives CDR1 LNHDA, CDR2 SQIVND (reference sequence). There are 13 residues in the CDR3. In nucleotides, the CDR3 is TGTGCCTCCAGGGACAGGGGTGGTCATGAGCAGTTCTTC. Amino acid sequence: CASRDRGGHEQFF.

The genes are TRBV28 and TRBJ1-2; tentative D call: TRBD1 (5 bases). This CDR3 has 13 residues. V lost 8 bases and J 3 bases, leaving 13 bases between the germline ends. Germline lookup yields CDR1 MDHEN and CDR2 SYDVKM. The CDR3 DNA reads TGTGCCAGCCATCGGCCACAGGACTATGGCTACACCTTC. Protein: CASHRPQDYGYTF.

V is TRBV5-1 and J is TRBJ2-5, with TRBD1 as a possible D gene (6 bases). Germline V gives CDR1 SGHRS, CDR2 YFSETQ. V gave up 8 bases and J gave up 9 bases, with 20 bases separating them. This CDR3 region has 13 residues. The CDR3 DNA follows: TGCGCCAGTATGACAGGACAAGAGATGGCCCAGTACTTC. Translating it yields CASMTGQEMAQYF.

This clone was counted a single time. The V and J genes are TRBV4-1 and TRBJ1-2, with 8 nucleotides matching TRBD1. CDR3 length: 15 residues. Trimming took 4 bases from V and 10 from J; bases not matched to a gene: 14. Per germline, CDR1 MGHRA and CDR2 YSYEKL. The CDR3 reads CASSRPGQALANYTF. CDR3 sequence (DNA): TGCGCCAGCAGCCGACCGGGACAGGCCTTGGCCAACTACACCTTC.

The chain couples TRBV4-1 to TRBJ1-3; D perhaps matches TRBD1 (6 bases). The V and J ends lost 0 bases and 8 bases respectively, with 11 bases between them. The germline V gene encodes CDR1 MGHRA and CDR2 YSYEKL. This CDR3 contains 14 residues. CDR3 DNA sequence: TGCGCCAGCAGCCAAGAGTTCAGGGGAGACACCATATATTTT. Its translation is CASSQEFRGDTIYF.

This chain connects TRBV29-1 to TRBJ2-5, with 9 bases lining up with TRBD1. Germline V gene lookup returns CDR1 SQVTM and CDR2 ANQGSEA. V was pared by 4 bases and J by 5 bases, with 14 bases of the junction left unmatched. The CDR3 extends over 16 amino acids. The CDR3 DNA follows: TGCAGCGTTGTGCTAGCACAGGGGGCGGTATGGGAGACCCAGTACTTC. This sequence encodes CSVVLAQGAVWETQYF.

J is TRBJ2-7 and V is TRBV19; D possibly corresponds to TRBD1 (5 bases). Trimming took 3 bases from V and 0 from J, leaving 9 bases between them. The CDR3 sequence is 14 residues long. Germline CDR1 and CDR2: LNHDA and SQIVND (reference sequence). The CDR3 sequence is CASSIGASSYEQYF. CDR3 coding DNA: TGTGCCAGTAGTATTGGGGCTAGCTCCTACGAGCAGTACTTC. The full variable domain, with the rest looked up from reference TRBV19 and TRBJ2-7, is DGGITQSPKYLFRKEGQNVTLSCEQNLNHDAMYWYRQDPGQGLRLIYYSQIVNDFQKGDIAEGYSVSREKKESFPLTVTSAQKNPTAFYLCASSIGASSYEQYFGPGTRLTVT.

The rearrangement joins TRBV19 to TRBJ2-7; no definite D call. Trimming removed 6 bases from V and 5 bases from J, with 8 bases in between. The CDR3 length is 11 residues. Germline CDR1 and CDR2: LNHDA and SQIVND (reference sequence). CDR3 nucleotide sequence: TGTGCCAGTAGCAACCTAGACGAGCAGTACTTC. Translating it yields CASSNLDEQYF.

V gene TRBV27 combines with J gene TRBJ2-3; 11 bases are shared with TRBD2. Trimming cost V 2 bases and J 8 bases; bases outside gene matches: 3. The CDR3 covers 14 residues. CDR1 and CDR2 (germline): MNHEY, SMNVEV (reference sequence). The DNA of the CDR3 is TGTGCCAGCAGTTTAAGTCTAGCGGGAGGTACGCAGTATTTT. Amino acid sequence: CASSLSLAGGTQYF.

The chain carries TRBV9 and TRBJ2-1; weak D call: TRBD1 (5 bases). V was clipped by 3 bases and J by 7 bases, with 11 bases between them. The CDR3 runs to 13 residues. Germline CDR1 and CDR2: SGDLS and YYNGEE. In nucleotides, the CDR3 is TGTGCCAGCAGCGCATGGGGCGAAAATGAGCAGTTCTTC. Encoded protein: CASSAWGENEQFF.

The chain links TRBV29-1 to TRBJ2-1; weak D call: TRBD2 (7 bases). The CDR3 sequence is 19 residues long. Trimming shortened V by 2 bases and J by 3 bases, and 26 bases separated the two germline ends. Per germline, CDR1 SQVTM and CDR2 ANQGSEA. The CDR3 region is CSVEFPPYGGGGFYNEQFF. CDR3 in DNA: TGCAGCGTTGAATTCCCCCCCTATGGGGGCGGGGGATTCTACAATGAGCAGTTCTTC.

The chain uses TRBV13 and TRBJ2-1; 9 nucleotides agree with TRBD2. V dropped 1 base and J dropped 4; count of bases not matched to a gene: 5. Germline V lookup: CDR1 PRHDT, CDR2 FYEKMQ (reference sequence). The CDR3 has 16 amino acids. The CDR3 DNA reads as TGTGCCAGCAGCTTAGACAGGACTAGCGCTTACAATGAGCAGTTCTTC. It specifies CASSLDRTSAYNEQFF.

This chain joins TRBV18 and TRBJ2-2, with 7 bases matching TRBD1. The V gene's germline CDR1 is KGHSH and CDR2 LQKENI. V gave up 3 bases and J gave up 3 bases; unmatched junction bases: 7. This CDR3 spans 16 amino acids. CDR3 region: CASSPTGRPDTGELFF. DNA of the CDR3: TGTGCCAGCTCACCGACAGGGCGCCCGGACACCGGGGAGCTGTTTTTT. Full variable domain (rest looked up from reference TRBV18 and TRBJ2-2): NAGVMQNPRHLVRRRGQEARLRCSPMKGHSHVYWYRQLPEEGLKFMVYLQKENIIDESGMPKERFSAEFPKEGPSILRIQQVVRGDSAAYFCASSPTGRPDTGELFFGEGSRLTVL.

V and J are TRBV7-6 and TRBJ2-7; TRBD2 might be the D (7 bases). The germline V and J ends were trimmed by 0 bases and 7 bases, with 19 bases remaining between them. The CDR3 runs 16 residues. Germline CDR1 reads SGHVS; CDR2 reads FNYEAQ. The CDR3 spells CASSLARGPPRDEQYF. The CDR3, as DNA: TGTGCCAGCAGCTTAGCGCGGGGGCCCCCCCGAGATGAGCAGTACTTC.

This clone came up once. The rearrangement uses TRBV4-2 and TRBJ1-2; no clear D gene. The V end was cut by 4 bases, the J end by 4 bases, with 13 bases between. The CDR3 contains 14 residues. Germline V CDR1 and CDR2: LGHNA, YNFKEQ. The CDR3 DNA follows: TGTGCCAGCAGCCCACCATCGGTCGGCTATGGCTACACCTTC. Translating it yields CASSPPSVGYGYTF.

To note about this clone: Other nucleotide sequences in the sample specify the same CDR3. This chain joins TRBV4-2 and TRBJ1-2; a weak D match, TRBD1 (5 bases). The CDR3 extends over 15 amino acids. Trimming stripped 2 bases from V and 5 bases from J, with 15 bases between. Germline CDR1 is LGHNA and CDR2 is YNFKEQ. The CDR3, as DNA: TGTGCCAGCAGCCAATCAGAGCAGGGTATTTATGGCTACACCTTC. It translates to CASSQSEQGIYGYTF.

The chain joins TRBV6-1 to TRBJ2-2; 13 nucleotides align to TRBD2. Germline V gene data show CDR1 as MNHNS and CDR2 as SASEGT. CDR3 length: 16 residues. The ends lost 1 base at V and 8 bases at J; junction bases unmatched: 4. In nucleotides, the CDR3 is TGTGCCAGCAGTGAAGTACTAGCGGGAGGGTTGGGGGAGCTGTTTTTT. Translated, it gives CASSEVLAGGLGELFF.

The chain links TRBV19 to TRBJ2-1; perhaps TRBD2 as D (7 bases). The CDR3 contains 14 residues. The germline CDR1 and CDR2 sequences are LNHDA and SQIVND (reference sequence). The V end was cut by 7 bases, the J end by 4 bases, with 14 bases between. CDR3 sequence (DNA): TGTGCCAGTAACATCGGGGGGCGGTACAATGAGCAGTTCTTC. Encoded protein: CASNIGGRYNEQFF.

The chain links TRBV15 to TRBJ2-3; D unresolved. Trimming stripped 1 base from V and 0 bases from J, with 8 bases between. The CDR3 sequence is 15 residues long. Germline assignment: CDR1 LNHNV and CDR2 YYDKDF (reference sequence). DNA for the CDR3: TGTGCCACCAGCAGAGTGGCGGCTAGCACAGATACGCAGTATTTT. It specifies CATSRVAASTDTQYF.

The chain joins TRBV5-1 to TRBJ2-7; 7 bases match TRBD1. This CDR3 has 14 residues. CDR1 is SGHRS and CDR2 is YFSETQ in the germline V gene. The V gene end was trimmed by 4 bases and the J gene end by 5 bases; junction bases not matched to a gene: 9. CDR3 DNA: TGCGCCAGCAGCAGCCCCGACAGGGCCAACGAGCAGTACTTC. Residues: CASSSPDRANEQYF.

The chain is built from TRBV11-3 and TRBJ2-2; 7 bases are a match to TRBD2. V gave up 4 bases and J gave up 8 bases; unmatched junction bases: 7. This CDR3 has 14 amino acids. Germline CDR1 SGHNT, CDR2 YENEEA. The CDR3 DNA is TGTGCCAGCAGCTACGGACTAGTCCGAGGGGAGCTGTTTTTT. This translates into CASSYGLVRGELFF.

This clone has only one observation. This rearrangement joins TRBV7-6 to TRBJ2-1; D is possibly TRBD1 (6 bases). This CDR3 region has 15 residues. Germline CDR1 and CDR2: SGHVS and FNYEAQ. V lost 1 base and J 2 bases, leaving 9 bases between the germline ends. This CDR3 is CASSLGTEPYNEQFF. CDR3 sequence (DNA): TGTGCCAGCAGCTTAGGGACAGAGCCCTACAATGAGCAGTTCTTC.